One and the same sample provided the 2 T cell receptor beta chains below, sequenced in a study of cytomegalovirus exposure and HLA in healthy donors. The PCR employed 60 Vbeta primers together with 13 Jbeta primers. Assay: immunoSEQ multiplex PCR; the TCRdb copy retains only in-frame clones and omits some. The sample lists about 160,000 clones, around 75% seen once, with approximately 2.4% in the top ten. Sequencing used PBMCs. All receptors come from a female donor in good health and CMV-seronegative.

The rearrangement links TRBV2 to TRBJ1-1, with 9 positions matching TRBD1. The CDR3 sequence is 14 residues long. Germline V gene data show CDR1 as SNHLY and CDR2 as FYNNEI. The ends lost 5 bases at V and 5 bases at J; junction bases unmatched: 6. DNA for the CDR3: TGTGCCAGCAGTTCCACAGGGGGCAGTACTGAAGCTTTCTTT. Its translation: CASSSTGGSTEAFF.

The CDR3: CASRGAAGPTYEQYF. The CDR3, as DNA: TGTGCCAGCAGGGGGGCGGCAGGGCCAACCTACGAGCAGTACTTC. This chain connects TRBV6-5 to TRBJ2-7, with D possibly matching TRBD1 (6 bases). V was pared by 6 bases and J by 2 bases, with 17 bases between. The germline V gene encodes CDR1 MNHEY and CDR2 SVGAGI. The CDR3 has 15 amino acids.